What follows is one T cell receptor beta chain and its context. Sequenced by immunoSEQ multiplex PCR; TCRdb stores in-frame clones only, minus some. The sample lists some 790,000 clones, roughly 72% occurring once. This entry comes from a study of shared clonotypes between healthy human individuals. Trimming left V 7 bases short and J 4 bases short, with 10 bases between. This CDR3 has 13 residues. CDR1 and CDR2 from the germline V gene are MDHEN and SYDVKM. Sequencing was performed on memory CD4+ T cells sorted from blood. Subset in this sample: CD45RA-negative fraction. This sequence originates from a woman aged 25 to 45 in good health. The V call is TRBV28, the J call TRBJ2-2; D might be TRBD1 (6 bases). The CDR3 spells CASNGQLTGELFF. As DNA, the CDR3 is TGTGCCAGCAATGGACAGCTCACCGGGGAGCTGTTTTTT.